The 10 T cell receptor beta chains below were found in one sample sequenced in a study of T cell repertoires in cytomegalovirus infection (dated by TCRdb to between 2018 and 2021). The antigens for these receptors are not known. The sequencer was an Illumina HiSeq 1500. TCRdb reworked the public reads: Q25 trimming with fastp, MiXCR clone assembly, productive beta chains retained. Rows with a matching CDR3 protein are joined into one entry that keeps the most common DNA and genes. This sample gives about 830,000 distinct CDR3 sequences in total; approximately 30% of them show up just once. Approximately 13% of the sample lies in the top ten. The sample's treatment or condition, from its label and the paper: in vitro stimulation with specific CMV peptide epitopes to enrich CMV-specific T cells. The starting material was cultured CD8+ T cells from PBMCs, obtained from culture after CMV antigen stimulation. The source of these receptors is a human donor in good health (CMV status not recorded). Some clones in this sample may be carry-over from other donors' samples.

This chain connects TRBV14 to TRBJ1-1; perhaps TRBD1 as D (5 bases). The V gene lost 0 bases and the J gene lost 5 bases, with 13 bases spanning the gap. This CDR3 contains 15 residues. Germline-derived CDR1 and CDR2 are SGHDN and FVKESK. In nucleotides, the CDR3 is TGTGCCAGCAGCCAAGATATGGGGGAACAAACTGAAGCTTTCTTT. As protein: CASSQDMGEQTEAFF.

The CDR3 DNA reads TGTGCCAGCAGTGACCGAGGCGGGATGAACACTGAAGCTTTCTTT. Translation gives CASSDRGGMNTEAFF. This chain links TRBV6-4 with TRBJ1-1; D call uncertain. The CDR3 is made up of 15 amino acids. Trimming pared 2 bases from V and 0 bases from J, leaving 10 bases between. Germline-derived CDR1 and CDR2 are MRHNA and SNTAGT.

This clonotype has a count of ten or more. This chain's CDR3 is CASSPGTGYEKLFF. In DNA form, the CDR3 reads TGTGCCAGCTCACCCGGGACAGGGTATGAAAAACTGTTTTTT. V and J are TRBV6-5 and TRBJ1-4, with 9 bases lining up with TRBD1. The V gene end was trimmed by 8 bases and the J gene end by 6 bases; junction bases not matched to a gene: 7. The CDR3 covers 14 residues. CDR1 and CDR2 from the germline V gene are MNHEY and SVGAGI.

The CDR3 protein is CASSEWGTGNGYTF. The CDR3, as DNA: TGTGCCAGCAGTGAATGGGGGACAGGGAATGGCTACACCTTC. The J gene is TRBJ1-2, the V gene TRBV25-1; 9 positions match TRBD1. The CDR3 extends over 14 amino acids. J was trimmed by 6 bases and V by 1 base; bases with no gene match: 3. Per germline, CDR1 MGHDK and CDR2 SYGVNS.

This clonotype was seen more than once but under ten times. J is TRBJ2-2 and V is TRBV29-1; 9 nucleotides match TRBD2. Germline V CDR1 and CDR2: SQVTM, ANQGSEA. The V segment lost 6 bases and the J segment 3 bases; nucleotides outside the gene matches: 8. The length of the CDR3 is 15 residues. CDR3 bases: TGCAGCGTCGCGGGGGGGGTTGTGTACACCGGGGAGCTGTTTTTT. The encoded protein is CSVAGGVVYTGELFF.

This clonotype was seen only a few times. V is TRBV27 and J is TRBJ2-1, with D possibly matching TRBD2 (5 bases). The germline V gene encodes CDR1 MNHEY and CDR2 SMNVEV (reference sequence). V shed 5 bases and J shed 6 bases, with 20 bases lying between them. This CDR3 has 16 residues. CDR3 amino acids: CASSSPQSPGSNEQFF. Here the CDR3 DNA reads TGTGCCAGCAGTAGTCCCCAGAGTCCGGGGAGCAATGAGCAGTTCTTC.

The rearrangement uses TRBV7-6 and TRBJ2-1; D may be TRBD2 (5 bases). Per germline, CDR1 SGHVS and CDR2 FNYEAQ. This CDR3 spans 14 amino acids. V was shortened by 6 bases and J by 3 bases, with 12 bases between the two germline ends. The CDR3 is CASRSIGNYNEQFF. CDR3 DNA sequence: TGTGCCAGCAGATCAATCGGGAACTACAATGAGCAGTTCTTC.

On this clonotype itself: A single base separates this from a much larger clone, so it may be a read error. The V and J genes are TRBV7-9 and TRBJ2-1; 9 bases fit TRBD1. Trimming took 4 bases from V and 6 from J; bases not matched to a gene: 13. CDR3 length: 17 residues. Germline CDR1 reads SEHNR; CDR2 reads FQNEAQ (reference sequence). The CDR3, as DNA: TGTGCCAGCAGCTCGTACTACAGGGGGCACGTAGGCAATGAGCAGTTCTTC. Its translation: CASSSYYRGHVGNEQFF.

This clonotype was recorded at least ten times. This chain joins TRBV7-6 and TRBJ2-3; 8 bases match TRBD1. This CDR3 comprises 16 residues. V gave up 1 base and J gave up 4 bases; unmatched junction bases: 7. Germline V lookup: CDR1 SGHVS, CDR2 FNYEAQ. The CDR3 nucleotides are TGTGCCAGCAGCTTAGAATGGACAGGGATGGCAGATACGCAGTATTTT. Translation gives CASSLEWTGMADTQYF. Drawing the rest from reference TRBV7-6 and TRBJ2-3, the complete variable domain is GAGVSQSPRYKVTKRGQDVALRCDPISGHVSLYWYRQALGQGPEFLTYFNYEAQQDKSGLPNDRFSAERPEGSISTLTIQRTEQRDSAMYRCASSLEWTGMADTQYFGPGTRLTVL.

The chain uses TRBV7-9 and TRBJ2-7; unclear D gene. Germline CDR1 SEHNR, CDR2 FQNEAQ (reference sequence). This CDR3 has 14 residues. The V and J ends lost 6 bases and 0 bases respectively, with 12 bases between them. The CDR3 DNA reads TGTGCCAGCAGGCCTGCTACCGACTCCTACGAGCAGTACTTC. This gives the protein CASRPATDSYEQYF.